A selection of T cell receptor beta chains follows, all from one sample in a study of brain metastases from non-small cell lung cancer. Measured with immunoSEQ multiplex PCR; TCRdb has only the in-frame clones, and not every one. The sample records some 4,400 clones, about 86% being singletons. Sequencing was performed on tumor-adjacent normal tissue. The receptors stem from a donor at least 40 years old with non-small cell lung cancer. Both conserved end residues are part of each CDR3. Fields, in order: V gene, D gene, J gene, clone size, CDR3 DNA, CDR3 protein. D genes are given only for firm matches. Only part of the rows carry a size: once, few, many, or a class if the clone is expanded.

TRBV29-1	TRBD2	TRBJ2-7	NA	TGCAGCGTTAACAGTCGAACTAGCGAACTCTCCTACGAGCAGTACTTC	CSVNSRTSELSYEQYF
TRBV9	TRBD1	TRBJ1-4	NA	TGTGCCAGCAGCGCTGAGACAGGGGGCTGGAGCGAAAAACTGTTTTTT	CASSAETGGWSEKLFF
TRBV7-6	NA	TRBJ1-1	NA	TGTGCCAGCAGCTTAGCAGGCCCTTTTCTAGCCGAAGCTTTCTTT	CASSLAGPFLAEAFF
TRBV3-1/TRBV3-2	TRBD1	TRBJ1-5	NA	TGTGCCAGCAGTCCCGGGACAGGGAGTCAGCCCCAGCATTTT	CASSPGTGSQPQHF
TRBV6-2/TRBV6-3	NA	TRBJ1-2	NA	TGTGCCAGCAGTTACTCTTATAAAGACTATGGCTACACCTTC	CASSYSYKDYGYTF
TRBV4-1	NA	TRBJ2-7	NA	TGCGCCAGCAGCCAAGAGGGGGCCCTAGGCTCCTACGAGCAGTACTTC	CASSQEGALGSYEQYF
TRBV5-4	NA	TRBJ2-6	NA	TGTGCCAGCAGCTTGGTGGGCGGGACAGCCGCAGGTGGGGCCAACGTCCTGACTTTC	CASSLVGGTAAGGANVLTF
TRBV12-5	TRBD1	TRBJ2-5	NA	TGTGCTAGTGGTGTGGGGACAGGGGTCGAGACCCAGTACTTC	CASGVGTGVETQYF
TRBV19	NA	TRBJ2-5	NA	TGTGCCAGTAGTAACTTTCGAGCAGAGACCCAGTACTTC	CASSNFRAETQYF
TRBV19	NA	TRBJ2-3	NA	TGTGCCAGTAGTAAAAGACAGGTATCACATACGCAGTATTTT	CASSKRQVSHTQYF
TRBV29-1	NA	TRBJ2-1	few	TGCAGCTCCATCGAGGGGGTGGTATACAATGAGCAGTTCTTC	CSSIEGVVYNEQFF
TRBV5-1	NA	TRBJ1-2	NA	TGCACCAGCAGCTTGGTGGGGGGCGGCTACACCTTC	CTSSLVGGGYTF
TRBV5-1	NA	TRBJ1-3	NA	TGCGCCAGCAGCCGAGGAGAGGAAGGAAACACCATATATTTT	CASSRGEEGNTIYF
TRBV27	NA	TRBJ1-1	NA	TGTGCCAGCAGTTTATCAGGGGGAAACACTGAAGCTTTCTTT	CASSLSGGNTEAFF
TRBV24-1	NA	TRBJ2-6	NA	TGTGCCACCAGTGATCCAAGATCTGGGGCCAACGTCCTGACTTTC	CATSDPRSGANVLTF
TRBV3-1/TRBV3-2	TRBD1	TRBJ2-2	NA	TGTGCCAGCAGGAACAGGGGGTCGAACACCGGGGAGCTGTTTTTT	CASRNRGSNTGELFF
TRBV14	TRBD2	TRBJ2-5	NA	TGTGCCAGCAGCTTCTGGACTAGCGGGAGTAGGAAGACCCAATACTTC	CASSFWTSGSRKTQYF
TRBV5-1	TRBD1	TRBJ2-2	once	TGCGCCAGCAGGGATACTAGACAGGGGGCGCGGACCGGGGAGCTGTTTTTT	CASRDTRQGARTGELFF
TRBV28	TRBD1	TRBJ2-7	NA	TGTGCCAGCCAGGGACAGGGGCTCCACGAGCAGTACTTC	CASQGQGLHEQYF
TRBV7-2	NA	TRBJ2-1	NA	TGTGCCAGCAGCTTAGTAAGGGTTCCGGTGACCGATGAGCAGTTCTTC	CASSLVRVPVTDEQFF
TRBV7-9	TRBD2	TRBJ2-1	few	TGTGCCAGCAGCCAAGATAGCGGGACTCAGTTCTTC	CASSQDSGTQFF
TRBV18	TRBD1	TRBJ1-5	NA	TGTGCCAGCTCACCGCAGGGGGATAGCAATCAGCCCCAGCATTTT	CASSPQGDSNQPQHF
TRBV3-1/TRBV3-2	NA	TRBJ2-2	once	TGTGCCAGCAGCCTCCTCTCCAGGGAGCTGTTTTTT	CASSLLSRELFF
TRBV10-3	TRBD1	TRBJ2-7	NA	TGTGCCATCAGTGACCGGGACAGTTCCCCCTACGAGCAGTACTTC	CAISDRDSSPYEQYF
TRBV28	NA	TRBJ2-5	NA	TGTGCCAGCAGCACTTATCCGGGGAGTCAAGAGACCCAGTACTTC	CASSTYPGSQETQYF
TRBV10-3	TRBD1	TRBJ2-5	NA	TGTGCCATCAGACCCGGGACAGAAGAGACCCAGTACTTC	CAIRPGTEETQYF
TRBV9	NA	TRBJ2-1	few	TGTGCCAGCAGCGTAGAAGACAGCTCCTACAATGAGCAGTTCTTC	CASSVEDSSYNEQFF
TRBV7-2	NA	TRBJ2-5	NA	TGTGCCAGCAGCTCAGGGGTCGGAAGGGTCCAAGAGACCCAGTACTTC	CASSSGVGRVQETQYF
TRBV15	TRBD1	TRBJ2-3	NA	TGTGCCACCAGCAGGGGGCTTCGGACAGGATCAGATACGCAGTATTTT	CATSRGLRTGSDTQYF
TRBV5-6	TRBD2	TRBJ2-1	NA	TGTGCCAGCAGCTTCGGGTCTAGCGGGAAGGATGAGCAGTTCTTC	CASSFGSSGKDEQFF
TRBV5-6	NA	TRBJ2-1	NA	TGTGCCAGCAGCTTGGAAGCAACAAGCAATGAGCAGTTCTTC	CASSLEATSNEQFF
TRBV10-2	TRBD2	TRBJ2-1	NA	TGCGCCATCTCCGGGACTAGCGGAAAGAGCTCCTACAATGAGCAGTTCTTC	CAISGTSGKSSYNEQFF
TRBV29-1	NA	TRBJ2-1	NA	TGCAGCGTCCCACAGGGAGAGCAGTTCTTC	CSVPQGEQFF
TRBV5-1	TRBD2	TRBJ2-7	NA	TGCGCCAGCAGCTTCAGGACAGAGTCTAGCGGGTTCTCCTACGAGCAGTACTTC	CASSFRTESSGFSYEQYF
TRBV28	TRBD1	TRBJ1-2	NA	TGTGCCAGCAGCCCGACTAAACAGGGGGCCAACTATGGCTACACCTTC	CASSPTKQGANYGYTF
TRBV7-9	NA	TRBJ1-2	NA	TGTGCCAGCAGCTTCAACAGAAATGGCTACACCTTC	CASSFNRNGYTF